The sequence of this T cell receptor (beta chain) was determined in a study of cytomegalovirus exposure and HLA in healthy donors. Study-level points and caveats: From TCR beta sequences, most subjects' HLA-A and HLA-B alleles were reportedly predicted accurately.

PCR was performed using 60 Vbeta and 13 Jbeta primers. The method was immunoSEQ multiplex PCR; TCRdb's version includes in-frame clones alone and lacks a portion of them. The sample holds about 140,000 clones, roughly 77% seen once. On this clone itself: Its antigen is not identified.

Germline-derived CDR1 and CDR2 are SGDLS and YYNGEE. The ends lost 2 bases at V and 6 bases at J; junction bases unmatched: 12. This CDR3 is built from 16 residues. The sequence derives from a man aged 40-55 years in good health and CMV-seronegative. This chain links TRBV9 with TRBJ2-3; 7 nucleotides line up with TRBD2. Sequencing was done on a sample of PBMCs. CDR3 loop: CASSVGAGVGGDTQYF. CDR3 coding DNA: TGTGCCAGCAGCGTTGGGGCGGGGGTGGGCGGGGATACGCAGTATTTT.